These 8 T cell receptor beta chains came from one sample sequenced in a study of beta chain features in type 1 diabetes listed by TCRdb under 2018. Overall results and qualifications from the work: Type 1 diabetes patients showed a moderate but significant shortening of TCRB CDR3 length in all four CD4+ subsets.

The antigens these receptors bind are not known. Library preparation employed the immunoSEQ multiplex PCR assay. All of the isolated RNA was reverse transcribed with the High Capacity cDNA Reverse Transcription Kit, so expressed TCRB transcripts were sequenced. TCRdb stores this immuneACCESS table with in-frame sequences only. Part of the clones is absent; in the studies checked, under half of the shortfall reflects unresolved V genes, and no reason is known for the rest. Recorded for this sample are hundreds of thousands of clones; approximately 11% of them occurred a single time. 0.017% of the sample rests with the top ten. Source material: naive CD4+ T cells from blood. The cell subset or site label, as the study defines it: true naive CD4+ T cells. These receptors were obtained from a man aged 25-45 years with type 1 diabetes.

This clone has only a few counts. The gene calls are TRBV5-1 and TRBJ2-3; TRBD2 aligns across 8 bases. The V and J ends lost 0 bases and 3 bases, in that order; junction bases with no gene match: 9. The CDR3 covers 17 residues. CDR1 SGHRS and CDR2 YFSETQ come from the germline V gene. The CDR3 spells CASSLVAAGAGTDTQYF. For the CDR3, the DNA is TGCGCCAGCAGCTTGGTGGCAGCGGGGGCCGGGACAGATACGCAGTATTTT.

This clone was seen more than once but under ten times. The chain has TRBV4-2 and TRBJ2-3; 11 positions agree with TRBD2. The ends lost 4 bases at V and 3 bases at J; junction bases unmatched: 9. The CDR3 runs 17 residues. In germline, CDR1 is LGHNA, CDR2 YNFKEQ. CDR3 sequence reads: CASSRTTSGEVTDTQYF. The CDR3 coding sequence is TGTGCCAGCAGCCGAACGACTAGCGGGGAGGTTACAGATACGCAGTATTTT.

This sequence joins TRBV7-8 and TRBJ1-1; 7 bases agree with TRBD1. Germline V CDR1 and CDR2: SGHVS, FQNEAQ. This CDR3 spans 14 amino acids. Trimming at V came to 5 bases and at J to 0 bases, leaving 3 bases not matched to a gene. CDR3 nucleotide sequence: TGTGCCAGCAGCGGGACAGTCATGAACACTGAAGCTTTCTTT. Its protein is CASSGTVMNTEAFF.

The sample holds a few counts of this clone. This chain's CDR3 is CASTNDRGGTEAFF. CDR3 bases: TGTGCCAGCACTAATGACAGGGGTGGAACTGAAGCTTTCTTT. The rearrangement joins TRBV25-1 to TRBJ1-1; TRBD1 aligns across 8 bases. This CDR3 is 14 amino acids long. The germline CDR1 and CDR2 sequences are MGHDK and SYGVNS. Trimming at V came to 7 bases and at J to 5 bases, leaving 9 bases not matched to a gene.

This chain links TRBV19 with TRBJ1-5; D may be TRBD1 (5 bases). CDR3 size: 12 residues. Deletions cut 3 bases from V and 7 bases from J, with 7 bases between. Germline V gene lookup returns CDR1 LNHDA and CDR2 SQIVND (reference sequence). CDR3 in amino acids: CASSMGQQPQHF. CDR3 nucleotides: TGTGCCAGTAGTATGGGGCAGCAGCCCCAGCATTTT. Full variable domain (missing parts from reference TRBV19 and TRBJ1-5): DGGITQSPKYLFRKEGQNVTLSCEQNLNHDAMYWYRQDPGQGLRLIYYSQIVNDFQKGDIAEGYSVSREKKESFPLTVTSAQKNPTAFYLCASSMGQQPQHFGDGTRLSIL.

This chain links TRBV14 with TRBJ2-5, with a possible D match to TRBD1 (6 bases). Germline CDR1 reads SGHDN; CDR2 reads FVKESK. Trimming pared 0 bases from V and 7 bases from J, leaving 18 bases between. CDR3 size: 16 residues. The CDR3 bases are TGTGCCAGCAGCCAAGAAGGGGACACCAACTGGAGGACCCAGTACTTC. It is translated as CASSQEGDTNWRTQYF.

This clone was seen only a few times. This sequence joins TRBV30 and TRBJ1-1; D is unclear. The CDR3 sequence is 13 residues long. V was cut by 0 bases and J by 0 bases, with 5 bases left in between. Germline V lookup: CDR1 GTSNPN, CDR2 SVGIG (reference sequence). CDR3 loop: CAWSVQMNTEAFF. DNA of the CDR3: TGTGCCTGGAGTGTACAGATGAACACTGAAGCTTTCTTT.

The chain couples TRBV6-6 to TRBJ1-6, with 8 positions matching TRBD1. Trimming cost V 2 bases and J 6 bases; bases outside gene matches: 6. In germline, CDR1 is MNHNY, CDR2 SVGAGI (reference sequence). The CDR3 consists of 16 residues. CDR3 sequence: CASSYRQGPLNSPLHF. The CDR3 DNA reads TGTGCCAGCAGTTACCGACAGGGGCCTCTTAATTCACCCCTCCACTTT.